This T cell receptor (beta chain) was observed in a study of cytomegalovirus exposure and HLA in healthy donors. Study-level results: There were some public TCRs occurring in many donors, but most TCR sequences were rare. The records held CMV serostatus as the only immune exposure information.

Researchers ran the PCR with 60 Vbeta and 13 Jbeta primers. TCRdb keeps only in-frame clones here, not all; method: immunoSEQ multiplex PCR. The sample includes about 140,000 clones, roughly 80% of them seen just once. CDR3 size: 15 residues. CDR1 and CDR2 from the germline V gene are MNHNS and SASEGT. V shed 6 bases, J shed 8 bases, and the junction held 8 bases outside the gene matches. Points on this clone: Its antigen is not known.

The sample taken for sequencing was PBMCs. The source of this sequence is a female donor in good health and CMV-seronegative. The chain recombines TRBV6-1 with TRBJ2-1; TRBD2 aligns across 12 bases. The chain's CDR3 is CASSPLAGGQDEQFF. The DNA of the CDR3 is TGTGCCAGCAGCCCCCTAGCGGGAGGGCAGGATGAGCAGTTCTTC.